These T cell receptor beta chains were read from a single sample in a study of cytomegalovirus exposure and HLA in healthy donors. Profiling relied on immunoSEQ multiplex PCR, and the TCRdb table lists in-frame clones only, not all of them. The repertoire shows 50,000 to 75,000 clones; the top ten hold 2.1%. The sequencing sample was made of PBMCs. Every receptor here comes from a woman aged 18-30 years in good health and CMV-seronegative. Each CDR3 is given with its conserved first and last residue. Each record gives: D gene, J gene, V gene, CDR3 DNA, CDR3 protein. D genes are given only for firm matches.

- TRBJ2-7 TRBV27 TGTGCCAGCAGTTTATTAGGGGGTTACGAGCAGTACTTC CASSLLGGYEQYF
- TRBJ2-7 TRBV7-9 TGTGCCAGCAGCCACAGACTAGGGACCCGTCTCGAGCAGTACTTC CASSHRLGTRLEQYF
TRBD2 TRBJ2-3 TRBV5-6 TGTGCCAGCAGCTCCCTCGGGAGCGGGGTGCGCACAGATACGCAGTATTTT CASSSLGSGVRTDTQYF
TRBD1 TRBJ2-7 TRBV30 TGTGCCTGGAGAGGTTATCGACAGGGGGCTTCCCACGAGCAGTACTTC CAWRGYRQGASHEQYF
- TRBJ2-7 TRBV11-2 TGTGCCAGCAGTCAAACACCTTACGAGCAGTACTTC CASSQTPYEQYF
TRBD1 TRBJ1-4 TRBV5-1 TGCGCCAGCAGTTTGACAGGGGGAATTAATGAAAAACTGTTTTTT CASSLTGGINEKLFF
TRBD2 TRBJ2-3 TRBV5-4 TGTGCCAGCACCCCTAGCGGGGGGGGCCTGAGCACAGATACGCAGTATTTT CASTPSGGGLSTDTQYF
- TRBJ2-1 TRBV19 TGTGCCAGTAGTTGGGAGAGGGAGTCCTACAATGAGCAGTTCTTC CASSWERESYNEQFF
TRBD1 TRBJ2-2 TRBV5-1 TGCGCCAGCAGCTTGGGGGACAGAACCGGGGAGCTGTTTTTT CASSLGDRTGELFF
- TRBJ1-2 TRBV11-2 TGTGCCAGCAGCTCCCCAGGCAGGCCCTATGGCTACACCTTC CASSSPGRPYGYTF
TRBD1 TRBJ1-2 TRBV6-1 TGTGCCAGCAGTGAAAGGGGGACAGGGGCGAACTATGGCTACACCTTC CASSERGTGANYGYTF
TRBD1 TRBJ2-1 TRBV11-2 TGTGCCAGCAGCCCAAGGACAGGGCAATACAATGAGCAGTTCTTC CASSPRTGQYNEQFF
- TRBJ1-1 TRBV6-5 TGTGCCAGCAGTTATGGGGGGACTGAAGCTTTCTTT CASSYGGTEAFF
TRBD1 TRBJ1-6 TRBV19 TGTGCCAGTAGTGCAGGGGGCGCCTCACCCCTCCACTTT CASSAGGASPLHF
TRBD2 TRBJ2-3 TRBV29-1 TGCAGCGTTGAAGGGACTAGCGGGGGCCCCGGTACGCAGTATTTT CSVEGTSGGPGTQYF
- TRBJ1-2 TRBV29-1 TGCAGCGTTCGAAGCACTAGCTATGGCTACACCTTC CSVRSTSYGYTF